Sequencing of this TCR beta chain was carried out in a study of shared clonotypes between healthy human individuals (TCRdb year 2020). Describing the broader study: Three men and a couple of women, aged 18 to 49 years, made up the cohort. For each donor, CD4 naive and CD4 memory were each run on three plates, CD8 naive on two plates, and CD8 memory on one plate. Blood TCR repertoires of roughly 5 healthy adults were deeply sequenced to estimate repertoire size and the extent of clonotype sharing between individuals. Per donor, leukapheresis produced somewhere between about 0.9 and 9.5 billion PBMCs. Libraries were prepared and TCR repertoires were sequenced by different laboratories using diverse techniques, in order to increase sequencing depth and limit assay-specific biases.

For the CD8 naive samples, CD45RO-negative cells were positively selected for CCR7, yielding a CD45RA+CCR7+ population from which TemRA cells were excluded. The donors were healthy, HIV-negative adults with no recently reported acute infections or vaccinations. All donors were Caucasian adults living in Nashville, Tennessee, USA. After blood collection by leukapheresis, PBMCs were isolated using Ficoll-Histopaque density gradient centrifugation and then cryopreserved in the vapor phase of liquid nitrogen. Analytical flow cytometry was used to check the purity and quantity of each magnetically sorted T cell population. From each sorted fraction, genomic DNA was isolated and quantified by UV absorbance on a Nanodrop 2000c. Spanning cysteine to phenylalanine, the CDR3 consists of 16 amino acids. Of the read, only the CDR3 DNA is kept; its 48 bases are in frame from base 1. Reading the germline V gene (reference sequence) gives CDR1 SEHNR and CDR2 FQNEAQ. V lost 3 bases and J lost 4 bases, and the count of bases not matched to a germline gene is 10.

With regard to this clone: The target of this receptor is not known. Per-nucleotide qualities are absent, and no much larger clonotype sits a single base away.

Study-wide findings and limitations: Estimated clonotype richness was generally larger for naive than for memory subsets. The genetic and exposure-history diversity represented was limited by the small number of donors. Even with the large sequencing depth, rarefaction of the sorted-subset datasets indicated that sequencing was incomplete. Sampling was limited to blood, and TCR repertoires in tissue likely differ from TCR repertoires in blood. Pairwise subsampling indicated that sequencing depth was expected to affect the degree of clonotype sharing among donors. Compared with non-shared clonotypes, the clonotypes found in all four sorted-subset donors had higher generation probabilities. Sharing across a few donors was observed for 5% to 6.5% of naive CD4, under 4% of naive CD8, 2% to 2.5% of memory CD4, and over 0.3% of memory CD8 clonotypes.

TCR CDR3 regions were amplified from genomic DNA by multiplex PCR using the deep immunoSEQ assay. Extracted genomic DNA from each cell subset was spread evenly across all wells of several immunoSEQ 96-well plates, with each plate serving as a replicate. For sorted subsets, 200 to 250 ng genomic DNA, equal to approximately 30,000 T cell genomes, was loaded into each replicate PCR. Purified libraries were measured with a Qubit 3.0 fluorometer, size-checked on a Bioanalyzer 2100, and measured again with the KAPA Library Quantification kit. Every immunoSEQ 96-well plate was sequenced on a separate single-read 150-cycle Illumina NextSeq 550 flow cell. For the original study's pipeline: The immunoSEQ output contained only junctional sequences without quality scores, so filtering could not match that applied to full-length reads. Sequences were annotated with PyIR, a Python wrapper for IgBLAST v1.9, using IMGT germline references to assign V/J genes and CDR3. Reads with weak V/J assignments (E-value above 1e-6), missing CDR3, stop codons, out-of-frame junctions, or ambiguous translated residues were removed. A V3J clonotype was defined by an identical inferred V gene, J gene, and CDR3 amino acid sequence. Percentage overlap between repertoires was calculated by dividing the number of shared unique clonotypes by the size of the smaller repertoire. Three approaches were used to assess repertoire richness: RTK rarefaction, the Chao1 estimator, and Recon v2.1 estimates of unobserved clonotypes. Generation probabilities for all TCRbeta clonotypes obtained by the gDNA method from a few donors were computed using OLGA. What TCRdb holds here is the immuneACCESS table cut down to in-frame rearrangements. Part of the clones is not present; checked against another copy, under half of the missing clones reflect an unresolved V gene, and the others are unexplained. V and J calls and clone size are copied from that table; D and trimming were computed from the DNA. The sample has over 2 million clones on record, roughly 94% of them singletons. Approximately 1.2% of the sample goes to the ten largest clones.

The sequence was collected from a man aged 18 to 30 in good health. The V and J genes are TRBV7-9 and TRBJ2-5; TRBD2 lines up with 8 middle nucleotides. The sample was naive CD8+ T cells sorted from blood. This specimen's cell subset or site label, interpreted: CD45RA+CCR7+. The sequenced DNA is TGTGCCAGCAGCTTCTCCGGGGTAGCGGGGCCAGAGACCCAGTACTTC. This is translated as CASSFSGVAGPETQYF. The reference TRBV7-9 and TRBJ2-5 proteins fill in what lies around the CDR3, so the full variable domain reads DTGVSQNPRHKITKRGQNVTFRCDPISEHNRLYWYRQTLGQGPEFLTYFQNEAQLEKSRLLSDRFSAERPKGSFSTLEIQRTEQGDSAMYLCASSFSGVAGPETQYFGPGTRLLVL.